The sequence of this T cell receptor beta chain was determined in a study of cytomegalovirus exposure and HLA in healthy donors. Study findings and constraints: Some public TCRs appeared in many individuals, while most sequences were rare. According to reports, the classifier identified cytomegalovirus status with high specificity and sensitivity. First-cohort TCR clusters were later found to tend to co-occur in the roughly 120 validation repertoires.

Some clones are missing from TCRdb's copy, which holds only in-frame ones; the method was immunoSEQ multiplex PCR. Of 76,000 or so clones in the sample, roughly 95% were seen once. With respect to this clone: Its target is not known.

The germline CDR1 and CDR2 sequences are SGHDT and YYEEEE. Unmatched junction bases numbered 11, after V lost 2 bases and J lost 4 bases. This CDR3 region has 16 residues. These donors were members of the 120-subject validation cohort, a group separate from the approximately 620-subject first cohort. This chain joins TRBV5-6 and TRBJ2-5, with 7 bases lining up with TRBD1. The TCR originated in a woman under 30 in good health and CMV-seropositive. Sequenced input: PBMCs. The CDR3 nucleotides read TGTGCCAGCAGCTTTCCGGGACAGTTAGGGGGAGAGACCCAGTACTTC. This translates into CASSFPGQLGGETQYF.